This T cell receptor beta chain was sequenced in a study of beta chain features in type 1 diabetes (dated by TCRdb to 2017 to 2018). About the study as a whole: Patients and healthy donors did not differ in mean age, gender distribution, total cell number or subset yield. The study compared TCRB repertoires of sorted circulating CD4+ T cell subsets between recently diagnosed type 1 diabetes patients and matched healthy donors. Naive and central memory subsets were obtained from all 28 donors, but regulatory and stem cell-like memory subsets were isolated from only 8 patients and roughly 8 healthy donors. A total of roughly 98,000,000 sorted cells were examined across all samples, and a strong correlation was observed between cell number per subset and RNA yield. General findings and caveats noted by the study authors: Naive, central memory and regulatory TCRB repertoires appeared to be more alike among patients than among healthy donors. Because cDNA was sequenced instead of genomic DNA, activated cells with high expression could be over-represented, although the groups did not differ in activation or CD3 levels. PCR might favor shorter templates, but patient and control samples were amplified and corrected together, so any skew would affect both groups equally. Only small numbers of individuals were included in the HLA sub-analyses, which left unresolved whether HLA type had any influence on TCRB rearrangement. A moderate but significant shortening of TCRB CDR3 length was observed in type 1 diabetes patients in all four CD4+ subsets. Patients with type 1 diabetes made fewer insertions and deleted more nucleotides at VDJ recombination sites, implying thymic rearrangement abnormalities.

In this sample, this clone turned up many times. Its antigen is still unknown. The sample holds no much larger clone one base away, and base qualities are not on file. There are 15 amino acids in the CDR3, from cysteine to phenylalanine inclusive. Only CDR3 DNA is held: 45 bases, read in frame from base 1. Via the germline V gene, CDR1 is SGDLS and CDR2 YYNGEE. Cut back by 2 bases and 7 bases, the V and J ends lie 16 bases apart. A single peripheral blood draw of roughly 0.11 L on average was collected from each donor into heparinised tubes. A BD FACSAria II and a panel including CD45RO, CCR7, CD25, CD127, CD95 and CD27 were used to sort naive, central memory, regulatory and stem cell-like memory CD4+ T cells. A purity above 98% was achieved for all sorted populations. PBMCs were separated immediately by Lymphoprep density gradient centrifugation and were stained directly, without being cultured. To minimize batch effects, samples were stained and sorted in pairs, one healthy donor with one patient per experiment.

All of the isolated RNA was reverse transcribed with the High Capacity cDNA Reverse Transcription Kit, so expressed TCRB transcripts were sequenced. Deep immunoSEQ sequencing was applied to naive, central memory and regulatory T cell samples, giving an average of about 3.6 million total reads per sample. Sorted cells were lysed in RLT buffer, and RNA was extracted using DNase-treated RNeasy Micro or Mini kits according to cell number. To prevent cross-contamination, every cell subset was processed on its own, while patient and healthy donor samples were processed together. The immunoSEQ multiplex PCR was used to amplify TCRB sequences from cDNA, yielding 87-bp fragments that span the CDR3 region. Sequencing of the amplicons was done on the Illumina HiSeq platform. The source study handled its data this way. PCR bias was computationally corrected using synthetic template baselines, reads within Hamming distance 2 were collapsed, and singletons that could not be merged were discarded. Reads were aligned against IMGT to assign V, D and J genes, CDR3 length and insertions or deletions at six rearrangement sites. Clonotype counts were normalized to sorted cell number within each subset before computing true diversity and Gini coefficients with the tcR R package. The overlap coefficient, calculated on TCRB nucleotide sequences, was used to measure repertoire sharing. The source is immuneACCESS, and TCRdb retained only in-frame sequences with V and J called. Part of the clones is not carried over; for the studies checked, unresolved V genes explain less than half of this, and the remainder is unexplained. V and J calls and clone size follow that table, whereas D and trimming were derived from the DNA. This sample comprises some 150,000 clones, 11% of them detected only once. The ten largest account for around 2.1% of the sample.

The chain was built from TRBV9 and TRBJ2-1; the D gene is perhaps TRBD1, from 6 matching bases. This receptor was taken from a man between 18 and 35 years old in good health. Sequencing input: central memory CD4+ T cells from blood. The CDR3 region reads CASSVSGGQRNEQFF. The nucleotide sequence is TGTGCCAGCAGCGTGAGTGGGGGCCAAAGGAATGAGCAGTTCTTC. The full variable domain, with segments outside the CDR3 supplied by the reference TRBV9 and TRBJ2-1 proteins, appears as DSGVTQTPKHLITATGQRVTLRCSPRSGDLSVYWYQQSLDQGLQFLIQYYNGEERAKGNILERFSAQQFPDLHSELNLSSLELGDSALYFCASSVSGGQRNEQFFGPGTRLTVL.